The clone carrying this T cell receptor beta chain was observed once. Its specificity is unknown. The study sampled nominally healthy donors, though unrecorded immune exposures were likely. The entry originates in a study of cytomegalovirus exposure and HLA in healthy donors. Trimming stripped 1 base from V and 7 bases from J, with 9 bases between. The CDR3 totals 13 residues. The germline CDR1 and CDR2 sequences are SGHDT and YYEEEE. Regarding the study as a whole: The authors excluded some V segments, including TRBV6-2 and TRBV6-3, as indistinguishable. Per a later analysis, about 15,000 TCR beta sequences showed association with HLA alleles at 0.05 false discovery rate.

The PCR had 60 Vbeta and 13 Jbeta primers. Generated by immunoSEQ multiplex PCR, the TCRdb table keeps only in-frame clones and is missing some. The sample records under 150,000 clones, approximately 80% being singletons. The TCR originated in a boy aged 2-9 years in good health and CMV-seronegative. The chain carries TRBV5-6 and TRBJ1-5; TRBD1 might be the D (6 bases). Sequencing was carried out using PBMCs. The CDR3 sequence: CASSLWTAQPQHF. CDR3 in DNA: TGTGCCAGCAGCTTGTGGACAGCCCAGCCCCAGCATTTT. The full variable domain, completed using reference TRBV5-6 and TRBJ1-5, is DAGVTQSPTHLIKTRGQQVTLRCSPKSGHDTVSWYQQALGQGPQFIFQYYEEEERQRGNFPDRFSGHQFPNYSSELNVNALLLGDSALYLCASSLWTAQPQHFGDGTRLSIL.